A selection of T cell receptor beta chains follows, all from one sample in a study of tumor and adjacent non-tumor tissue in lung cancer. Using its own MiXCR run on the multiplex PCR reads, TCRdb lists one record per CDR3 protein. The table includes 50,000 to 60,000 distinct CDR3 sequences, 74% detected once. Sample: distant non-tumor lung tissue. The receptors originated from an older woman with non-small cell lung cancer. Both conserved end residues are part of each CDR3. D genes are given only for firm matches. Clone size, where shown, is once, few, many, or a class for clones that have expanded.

CASSPLGQYYNEQFF,TGTGCCAGCAGCCCCCTAGGACAGTACTACAATGAGCAGTTCTTC,TRBV5-5,-,-,TRBJ2-1
CANRNREDTEVFF,TGTGCCAACAGAAACCGGGAGGACACTGAAGTTTTCTTT,TRBV6-2/TRBV6-3,-,-,TRBJ1-1
CASSSYRLEYNEQFF,TGTGCCAGCAGCTCATACCGACTAGAATACAATGAGCAGTTCTTC,TRBV7-9,-,-,TRBJ2-1
CASSLRPQGNSPLHF,TGTGCCAGCAGCCTACGTCCGCAGGGGAATTCACCCCTCCACTTT,TRBV7-8,many,-,TRBJ1-6
CASSLDSSRVTEAFF,TGTGCCAGCAGCTTAGATTCCTCAAGGGTAACTGAAGCTTTCTTT,TRBV11-2,-,-,TRBJ1-1
CSARYFGNQSQHF,TGCAGTGCTAGATATTTCGGTAATCAGTCCCAGCATTTT,TRBV20-1,-,-,TRBJ1-5
CSAGRGGSPQTQYF,TGCAGTGCTGGGAGGGGGGGTTCCCCTCAGACCCAGTACTTC,TRBV20-1,-,-,TRBJ2-5
CASSENTGGSERLFF,TGCGCCAGCAGCGAGAACACAGGGGGCAGTGAAAGACTGTTTTTT,TRBV5-1,-,TRBD1,TRBJ1-4
CASSAGLAHYEQYF,TGTGCCAGCAGCGCGGGACTAGCCCACTACGAGCAGTACTTC,TRBV6-1,-,TRBD2,TRBJ2-7
CACSTTGVSGYTF,TGTGCCTGCAGCACTACAGGGGTCTCTGGCTACACCTTT,TRBV11-2,-,TRBD1,TRBJ1-2
CASSFVVNTEAFF,TGCGCCAGCAGCTTTGTAGTGAACACTGAAGCTTTCTTT,TRBV5-1,few,-,TRBJ1-1
CVSSLFLAGVETHYF,TGTGTCAGCAGTCTCTTCCTAGCGGGAGTGGAGACCCACTACTTC,TRBV12-3/TRBV12-4,-,TRBD2,TRBJ2-5
CASSQDTTQRGQVNTETFF,TGCGCCAGCAGCCAAGATACCACCCAGAGGGGACAGGTCAACACTGAAACTTTCTTT,TRBV4-3,-,TRBD1,TRBJ1-1
CASSLVSLTVGEQFF,TGTGCCAGCAGCTTAGTGTCACTGACAGTGGGTGAGCAGTTCTTC,TRBV7-9,many,-,TRBJ2-1
CASHDGNTEVFF,TGTGCCAGCCACGATGGGAACACTGAAGTCTTCTTT,TRBV28,-,-,TRBJ1-1
CASSVGGHQETQYF,TGTGCCAGCAGCGTGGGGGGCCACCAAGAGACACAGTACTTC,TRBV7-8,-,-,TRBJ2-5
CSARVTERDTGELFF,TGCAGTGCTAGAGTCACAGAGCGGGACACCGGGGAGCTGTTTTTT,TRBV20-1,-,-,TRBJ2-2
CSVRRGNEDTQYF,TGCAGCGTTCGCAGGGGAAATGAAGATACGCAGTATTTT,TRBV29-1,-,-,TRBJ2-3
CSVGYRASEQFF,TGTAGCGTTGGCTATAGGGCGAGTGAGCAGTTCTTC,TRBV29-1,-,-,TRBJ2-1
CASSLEPSNSLLHF,TGTGCCAGCAGCTTAGAACCAAGTAATTCACTCCTTCACTTT,TRBV11-2,-,-,TRBJ1-6
CASTHRRSGTGELFF,TGTGCCAGCACCCATCGAAGAAGCGGGACCGGGGAGCTGTTTTTT,TRBV6-2/TRBV6-3,medium-sized,-,TRBJ2-2
CASSASGELLF,TGTGCCAGCAGTGCGTCCGGGGAGCTGCTTTTT,TRBV2,-,-,TRBJ2-2
CSARDGRGRDTDAFF,TGCAGTGCTAGAGATGGGAGGGGCCGAGACACTGACGCTTTCTTT,TRBV20-1,-,-,TRBJ1-1
CSVGLRTGAEAFF,TGCAGCGTTGGACTTCGGACAGGTGCTGAAGCTTTCTTT,TRBV29-1,-,TRBD1,TRBJ1-1
CSVIGQGVYNEQFF,TGTAGCGTTATCGGACAGGGTGTCTACAATGAGCAATTCTTC,TRBV29-1,-,TRBD1,TRBJ2-1
CTSSRGTDPSYEQYF,TGTACCAGCAGCAGAGGGACAGATCCTTCCTACGAGCAGTACTTC,TRBV6-1,-,TRBD1,TRBJ2-7
CASCYEYYEWYF,TGTGCCAGCTGTTACGAGTATTACGAGTGGTACTTC,TRBV6-5,once,-,TRBJ2-7
CASSYPLSGAAAREHFF,TGTGCCAGCAGTTACCCGCTGAGCGGAGCGGCAGCTCGTGAGCACTTCTTC,TRBV6-5,-,-,TRBJ2-1
CVSSSPQGERNTWELFF,TGTGTCAGCAGTTCTCCCCAGGGGGAGCGGAACACCTGGGAGCTGTTTTTT,TRBV11-2,-,TRBD1,TRBJ2-2
CSARATEQDTGELFF,TGCAGTGCTAGAGCCACAGAGCAGGACACCGGGGAGCTGTTTTTT,TRBV20-1,once,-,TRBJ2-2
CASSLFGQGNQPQHF,TGTGCCAGCAGTTTATTCGGACAGGGGAATCAGCCCCAGCATTTT,TRBV28,many,TRBD1,TRBJ1-5
CGATGQTGEQYF,TGCGGTGCTACCGGACAAACGGGGGAGCAATACTTC,TRBV20-1,-,-,TRBJ2-7
CDSSPGQGGDTQYF,TGTGACAGCAGCCCTGGACAGGGTGGAGATACGCAGTATTTT,TRBV5-6,-,TRBD1,TRBJ2-3
CVSSLVSGVVNEQFF,TGCGTCAGCAGCTTAGTTAGCGGGGTGGTAAATGAGCAGTTCTTC,TRBV11-2,-,TRBD2,TRBJ2-1
CASSDARTGDNEKLFF,TGTGCCAGCAGTGACGCTCGGACAGGGGATAATGAAAAACTGTTTTTT,TRBV25-1,-,TRBD1,TRBJ1-4
CATSDRPGIYGYTF,TGTGCCACCAGTGATCGCCCAGGGATCTATGGCTACACCTTC,TRBV24-1,few,-,TRBJ1-2